One sample yielded the 18 T cell receptor beta chains listed below, sequenced in a study of T cell responses to AZD1222 COVID-19 vaccine (dated by TCRdb to 2020 to 2023). Library construction relied on the immunoSEQ multiplex PCR assay. TCRdb limited this immuneACCESS table to in-frame rearrangements with V and J called. A share of clones is missing; checked studies link under half to unresolved V genes, and the rest is unexplained. Recorded for this sample are more than 20,000 clones; roughly 84% of them occurred a single time. Clones ranked in the top ten supply about 34% of the sample. Read against the paper, the sample's time point label means: about 28 days (+/-7) after the second vaccine dose. Source: peripheral blood, taken 28 days after the second AZD1222 dose. These receptors all come from an adult who received the AZD1222 COVID-19 vaccine.

This clone was seen just once. V and J are TRBV20-1 and TRBJ1-5, with D maybe TRBD1 (6 bases). Germline V gene lookup returns CDR1 DFQATT and CDR2 SNEGSKA (reference sequence). Trimming removed 3 bases from V and 4 bases from J, with 16 bases in between. This CDR3 spans 15 amino acids. In DNA form, the CDR3 reads TGCAGTGCTAGTAGGGGGGGCGCCGGGAATCAGCCCCAGCATTTT. Protein sequence: CSASRGGAGNQPQHF.

The rearrangement links TRBV6-2 or TRBV6-3 to TRBJ1-5, with TRBD1 matching over 10 bases. Trimming at V came to 0 bases and at J to 2 bases, leaving 7 bases not matched to a gene. This CDR3 region has 18 residues. CDR1 and CDR2 from the germline V gene are MNHEY and SVGEGT. CDR3 residues: CASSYSGAGQGGNQPQHF. CDR3 DNA sequence: TGTGCCAGCAGTTACTCGGGAGCAGGACAGGGGGGCAATCAGCCCCAGCATTTT.

This clone was found a few times. V gene TRBV3-1 (or the pseudogene TRBV3-2) combines with J gene TRBJ1-2, with 11 bases matching TRBD1. V lost 4 bases to trimming and J lost 5 bases; unmatched junction nucleotides: 9. This CDR3 comprises 16 residues. Germline CDR1 reads LGHDT; CDR2 reads YNNKEL (reference sequence). Written as DNA, the CDR3 is TGTGCCAGCAGCCCTTGGACAGGGGGCCTACGTTATGGCTACACCTTC. Its protein is CASSPWTGGLRYGYTF.

This chain connects TRBV7-2 to TRBJ2-1, with 8 bases matching TRBD1. The CDR3 covers 15 residues. Per the germline V gene, CDR1 is SGHTA and CDR2 is FQGNSA. With 5 bases clipped from V and 0 bases from J, the junction kept 3 bases outside the gene matches. CDR3 coding DNA: TGTGCCAGCAGCCTTACAGGGGGCTCCTACAATGAGCAGTTCTTC. Translation: CASSLTGGSYNEQFF.

The genes are TRBV4-3 and TRBJ2-1, with 7 bases matching TRBD1. Germline loops: CDR1 LGHNA, CDR2 YSLEER. The CDR3 runs to 16 residues. The J segment lost 4 bases and the V segment lost 4 bases, leaving 10 bases of the junction unmatched. DNA of the CDR3: TGCGCCAGCAGCCGCACTTCCCCGGGACAGTACAATGAGCAGTTCTTC. It is translated as CASSRTSPGQYNEQFF.

This chain connects TRBV9 to TRBJ1-1; D is uncertain. V gave up 2 bases and J gave up 1 base, with 15 bases separating them. In germline, CDR1 is SGDLS, CDR2 YYNGEE. This CDR3 contains 16 residues. The CDR3 here is CASSVVGPPWNTEAFF. In DNA, the CDR3 is TGTGCCAGCAGCGTCGTAGGACCCCCATGGAACACTGAAGCTTTCTTT.

Details on this clone: This clone may be a read error of a much larger clone one base away. The rearrangement links TRBV3-1 (or the pseudogene TRBV3-2) to TRBJ2-1, with 11 nucleotides matching TRBD2. V dropped 4 bases and J dropped 4; count of bases not matched to a gene: 3. CDR3 size: 15 residues. Germline V gene lookup returns CDR1 LGHDT and CDR2 YNNKEL (reference sequence). As DNA, the CDR3 is TGTGCCAGCAGCCCGACTAGCGGGACGTACAATGAGCAGTTCTTC. It codes for CASSPTSGTYNEQFF.

This rearrangement joins TRBV6-5 to TRBJ2-2, with 8 bases lining up with TRBD2. V lost 2 bases to trimming and J lost 7 bases; unmatched junction nucleotides: 6. This CDR3 spans 15 amino acids. Per the germline V gene, CDR1 is MNHEY and CDR2 is SVGAGI. The CDR3 DNA reads as TGTGCCAGCAGTTACCTGAGCGGGAGCGTCGGGGAGCTGTTTTTT. The encoded protein is CASSYLSGSVGELFF.

Within the sample, this clone is medium-sized. J is TRBJ2-3 and V is TRBV11-2; D is undetermined. This CDR3 spans 16 amino acids. The V gene's germline CDR1 is SGHAT and CDR2 FQNNGV. The V gene lost 0 bases and the J gene lost 0 bases, with 10 bases spanning the gap. The CDR3 DNA follows: TGTGCCAGCAGCTTAGAATTCGCTGGGAGCACAGATACGCAGTATTTT. Translated, it gives CASSLEFAGSTDTQYF.

This clone was detected once. The CDR3 region has the DNA TGCAGCGTTGAGGGGGGACAGGGGGAAAACACCATATATTTT. It yields the protein CSVEGGQGENTIYF. The V and J genes are TRBV29-1 and TRBJ1-3, with TRBD1 identical over 11 bases. Unmatched junction bases numbered 4, after V lost 3 bases and J lost 6 bases. Germline loops: CDR1 SQVTM, CDR2 ANQGSEA. The length of the CDR3 is 14 residues.

The chain is built from TRBV28 and TRBJ1-4; D is undetermined. V was shortened by 8 bases and J by 3 bases, with 10 bases between the two germline ends. Germline V gene data show CDR1 as MDHEN and CDR2 as SYDVKM. This CDR3 has 13 amino acids. The CDR3 DNA sequence: TGTGCCAGCGGGGAGGGAGCTAATGAAAAACTGTTTTTT. This codes for CASGEGANEKLFF.

V is TRBV28 and J is TRBJ1-2; no definite D call. Trimming shortened V by 3 bases and J by 8 bases, and 10 bases separated the two germline ends. The CDR3 extends over 12 amino acids. From germline, CDR1 is MDHEN and CDR2 SYDVKM. The CDR3 here is CASSFLSTGYTF. The CDR3 DNA reads as TGTGCCAGCAGTTTTCTCTCGACCGGCTACACCTTC.

The chain carries TRBV11-3 and TRBJ2-2; possible D gene TRBD1, 6 bases. The V end was cut by 5 bases, the J end by 2 bases, with 15 bases between. CDR3 size: 16 residues. Per the germline V gene, CDR1 is SGHNT and CDR2 is YENEEA. The CDR3 nucleotides are TGTGCCAGCAGCGACCGGGACACTGTTAACACCGGGGAGCTGTTTTTT. This translates into CASSDRDTVNTGELFF.

The chain is built from TRBV30 and TRBJ2-7; D is perhaps TRBD2 (6 bases). Between the trimmed V and J ends, which lost 6 bases and 4 bases, there was a span of 19 bases. Germline V gives CDR1 GTSNPN, CDR2 SVGIG (reference sequence). The CDR3 sequence is 14 residues long. CDR3 DNA sequence: TGTGCCTGCCACGGGGGACTCCTCCCTTACGAGCAGTACTTC. Translated, it gives CACHGGLLPYEQYF.

This rearrangement joins TRBV3-1 (or the pseudogene TRBV3-2) to TRBJ2-4, with 9 positions matching TRBD1. The CDR3 consists of 17 residues. The germline CDR1 and CDR2 sequences are LGHDT and YNNKEL (reference sequence). V dropped 4 bases and J dropped 3; count of bases not matched to a gene: 10. The CDR3 DNA sequence: TGTGCCAGCAGCCTAGTACAGGGGGCGTGGGGCAAAAACATTCAGTACTTC. Its translation is CASSLVQGAWGKNIQYF.

J is TRBJ1-2 and V is TRBV7-8, with D possibly TRBD1 on 5 matching bases. This CDR3 has 12 residues. Germline CDR1 is SGHVS and CDR2 is FQNEAQ. The V and J ends lost 1 base and 10 bases respectively, with 10 bases between them. This CDR3 is CASSLVQETYTF. CDR3 bases: TGTGCCAGCAGCTTAGTACAGGAGACCTACACCTTC.

The chain uses TRBV6-1 and TRBJ2-7; 9 nucleotides match TRBD1. The CDR3 has 15 residues. CDR1 MNHNS and CDR2 SASEGT come from the germline V gene. V lost 3 bases, J lost 4 bases, and 7 bases stayed unmatched. In DNA form, the CDR3 reads TGTGCCAGCAGTGAGCCGGGACAGGGAAGTTACGAGCAGTACTTC. It is translated as CASSEPGQGSYEQYF.

V is TRBV10-2 and J is TRBJ1-1; 7 positions match TRBD1. The germline CDR1 and CDR2 sequences are WSHSY and SAAADI. This CDR3 contains 15 residues. V was pared by 4 bases and J by 0 bases, with 5 bases of the junction left unmatched. The chain's CDR3 is CASSAEGALNTEAFF. The CDR3 DNA reads TGCGCCAGCAGTGCTGAGGGGGCTCTGAACACTGAAGCTTTCTTT.